A single sample is the source of the 11 T cell receptor beta chains below, sequenced in a study of cytomegalovirus exposure and HLA in healthy donors. Primers included in the PCR were 60 Vbeta and 13 Jbeta primers. The repertoire was sequenced with immunoSEQ multiplex PCR; TCRdb's copy has only in-frame clones and lacks some. The table includes about 160,000 clones, more than 80% detected once. The material sequenced was PBMCs. These receptors came from a woman aged 50 to 60 in good health and CMV-seronegative.

This clone has just a few counts. The V and J genes are TRBV9 and TRBJ2-3; 8 bases align to TRBD1. J lost 5 bases, V lost 0 bases, and 8 bases had no gene match. The CDR3 covers 16 residues. From germline, CDR1 is SGDLS and CDR2 YYNGEE. CDR3 nucleotide sequence: TGTGCCAGCAGCGTAGTTCCAGGGGGCGGAGGAGATACGCAGTATTTT. Translating gives CASSVVPGGGGDTQYF.

This chain connects TRBV25-1 to TRBJ2-7; D perhaps matches TRBD1 (5 bases). Germline V lookup: CDR1 MGHDK, CDR2 SYGVNS. V was cut by 7 bases and J by 3 bases, with 13 bases left in between. The CDR3 loop spans 13 amino acids. The DNA of the CDR3 is TGTGCCAGCACCCGAGGACACGACTACGAGCAGTACTTC. Its translation is CASTRGHDYEQYF.

The CDR3 here is CASTIGRGGQETQYF. In nucleotides, the CDR3 is TGTGCCAGCACGATCGGGCGGGGGGGCCAAGAGACCCAGTACTTC. The chain joins TRBV14 to TRBJ2-5; 9 bases map to TRBD2. CDR3 size: 15 residues. Germline V CDR1 and CDR2: SGHDN, FVKESK. Losses at the gene ends were 7 bases for V and 1 base for J; bases not matched to a gene: 7.

This sequence joins TRBV23-1 and TRBJ2-2, with TRBD1 as a possible D gene (7 bases). TRBV23-1 qualifies as an ORF whose function is uncertain. V was trimmed by 8 bases and J by 0 bases, leaving 25 bases between them. CDR3 size: 19 residues. The CDR3 protein is CASVDRGGGGHSNTGELFF. Here the CDR3 DNA reads TGCGCCAGCGTCGATCGCGGAGGAGGGGGCCATTCGAACACCGGGGAGCTGTTTTTT.

V is TRBV7-6 and J is TRBJ1-1, with unresolved D. CDR3 length equals 14 residues. The V and J ends lost 5 bases and 4 bases respectively, with 14 bases between them. Germline CDR1 is SGHVS and CDR2 is FNYEAQ. The CDR3 nucleotides are TGTGCCAGCAGCCGGTTCGGGGAGGGCACTGAAGCTTTCTTT. It yields the protein CASSRFGEGTEAFF.

The rearrangement joins TRBV13 to TRBJ1-2; possibly TRBD1 for D (5 bases). The V and J ends lost 5 bases and 5 bases respectively, with 21 bases between them. CDR1 and CDR2 (germline): PRHDT, FYEKMQ (reference sequence). CDR3 length: 16 amino acids. The CDR3 sequence is CASSRSGGGGKYGYTF. In DNA form, the CDR3 reads TGTGCCAGCAGCCGGTCTGGCGGGGGGGGAAAATATGGCTACACCTTC.

This clone has more than one count but fewer than ten. The chain uses TRBV19 and TRBJ1-1; D call uncertain. The germline CDR1 and CDR2 sequences are LNHDA and SQIVND (reference sequence). Deletions cut 7 bases from V and 1 base from J, with 13 bases between. The CDR3 sequence is 14 residues long. In DNA, the CDR3 is TGTGCCAGTACTCCACGACTCGCGAACACTGAAGCTTTCTTT. Encoded protein: CASTPRLANTEAFF.

The chain couples TRBV5-8 to TRBJ1-1; TRBD1 might be the D (5 bases). V lost 5 bases and J lost 4, with 9 bases in between. Germline CDR1 reads SGHTS; CDR2 reads YDEGEE. The CDR3 loop spans 12 amino acids. CDR3 residues: CASRMGGTEAFF. The CDR3 DNA reads as TGTGCCAGCAGGATGGGGGGCACTGAAGCTTTCTTT.

Only one count was recorded for this clone. This sequence joins TRBV19 and TRBJ2-1, with 8 bases identical to TRBD1. V lost 10 bases to trimming and J lost 2 bases; unmatched junction nucleotides: 7. Germline CDR1 reads LNHDA; CDR2 reads SQIVND (reference sequence). CDR3 size: 14 residues. CDR3 in DNA: TGTGCCACCTCCGAGGGACAGGCCTACAATGAGCAGTTCTTC. It encodes CATSEGQAYNEQFF.

V and J are TRBV14 and TRBJ2-1; TRBD1 aligns across 11 bases. The V gene end was trimmed by 1 base and the J gene end by 5 bases; junction bases not matched to a gene: 7. Germline CDR1 SGHDN, CDR2 FVKESK. The CDR3 covers 17 residues. The CDR3 loop reads CASSQVRGQGGHNEQFF. The CDR3 DNA is TGTGCCAGCAGCCAAGTGAGGGGACAGGGGGGACACAATGAGCAGTTCTTC.

In this sample, this clone turned up a few times. This chain connects TRBV7-9 to TRBJ2-1; 7 bases agree with TRBD2. Losses at the gene ends were 6 bases for V and 9 bases for J; bases not matched to a gene: 8. CDR1 and CDR2 from the germline V gene are SEHNR and FQNEAQ (reference sequence). This CDR3 is built from 13 residues. The CDR3 sequence: CASRPPSGSEQFF. In DNA form, the CDR3 reads TGTGCCAGCAGGCCTCCTAGCGGCAGTGAGCAGTTCTTC. Together with reference TRBV7-9 and TRBJ2-1, the CDR3 gives the full variable domain: DTGVSQNPRHKITKRGQNVTFRCDPISEHNRLYWYRQTLGQGPEFLTYFQNEAQLEKSRLLSDRFSAERPKGSFSTLEIQRTEQGDSAMYLCASRPPSGSEQFFGPGTRLTVL.